The text below deals with one TCR beta chain. One end of the junction fails to match germline, which may point to a read error. The V gene's germline CDR1 is KGHSH and CDR2 LQKENI. The CDR3 contains 15 residues. This record comes from a study of T cell changes during pregnancy in multiple sclerosis. Method: immunoSEQ multiplex PCR; TCRdb's copy keeps in-frame clones and lacks some. The table records tens of thousands of clones, 88% of them present only once. The source material was peripheral blood, sampled in the first trimester of pregnancy. The TCR comes from a female donor with multiple sclerosis, enrolled in a pregnancy study. This sequence joins TRBV18 and TRBJ2-7, with D possibly TRBD2 on 5 matching bases. The CDR3 DNA is TGTGCCAGCTCCCCACCACCAGGACTCCCCTACGAGCAGTACTTC. Translating it yields CASSPPPGLPYEQYF.